The subject of this entry is one T cell receptor (beta chain). As yet, its antigen is unknown. A read error may explain this, as a much larger clone is one base away. The lymph nodes were axillary draining lymph nodes from breast cancer patients. MiXCR, run by TCRdb on the multiplex PCR reads, gives a single entry per CDR3 protein. The sample includes approximately 300,000 distinct CDR3 sequences, under 35% seen only once; the top ten take roughly 1.1%. This CDR3 is 13 amino acids long. CDR1 SGHRS and CDR2 YFSETQ come from the germline V gene. This entry comes from a study of breast tumors, draining lymph nodes, adjacent tissues. Findings and caveats of the study: Tumor T cell lymph node origin was a supported hypothesis, not proven. Tumor repertoires ranked between lymph nodes and nontumor tissue in diversity, with V and J gene preferences.

This clonotype originated in a female donor with breast cancer. Some clones in this sample may be carry-over from other donors' samples. The sample taken for sequencing was axillary lymph node tissue. V is TRBV5-1 and J is TRBJ2-1, with D possibly matching TRBD2 (5 bases). The CDR3 sequence: CASSPGNNNDQFF. The DNA of the CDR3 is TGCGCCAGCAGCCCCGGGAATAACAATGACCAGTTCTTC. Variable domain in full (rest from reference TRBV5-1 and TRBJ2-1): KAGVTQTPRYLIKTRGQQVTLSCSPISGHRSVSWYQQTPGQGLQFLFEYFSETQRNKGNFPGRFSGRQFSNSRSEMNVSTLELGDSALYLCASSPGNNNDQFFGPGTRLTVL.